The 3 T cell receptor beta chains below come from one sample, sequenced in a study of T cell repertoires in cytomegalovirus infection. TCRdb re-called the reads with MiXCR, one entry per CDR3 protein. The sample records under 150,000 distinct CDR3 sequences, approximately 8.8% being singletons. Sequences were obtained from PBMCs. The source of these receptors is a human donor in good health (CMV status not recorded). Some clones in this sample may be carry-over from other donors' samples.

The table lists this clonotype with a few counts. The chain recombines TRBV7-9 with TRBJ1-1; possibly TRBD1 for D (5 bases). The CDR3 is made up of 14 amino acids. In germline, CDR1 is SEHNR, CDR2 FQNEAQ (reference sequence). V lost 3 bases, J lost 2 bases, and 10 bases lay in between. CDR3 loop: CASSLAGPNTEAFF. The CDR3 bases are TGTGCCAGCAGCTTGGCAGGGCCTAACACTGAAGCTTTCTTT. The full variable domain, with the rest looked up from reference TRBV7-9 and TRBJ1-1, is DTGVSQNPRHKITKRGQNVTFRCDPISEHNRLYWYRQTLGQGPEFLTYFQNEAQLEKSRLLSDRFSAERPKGSFSTLEIQRTEQGDSAMYLCASSLAGPNTEAFFGQGTRLTVV.

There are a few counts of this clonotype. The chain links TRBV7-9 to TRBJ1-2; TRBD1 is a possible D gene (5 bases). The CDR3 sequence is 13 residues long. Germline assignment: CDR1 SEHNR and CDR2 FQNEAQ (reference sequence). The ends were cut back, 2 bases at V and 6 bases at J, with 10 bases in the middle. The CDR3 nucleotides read TGTGCCAGCAGCTTAATGCAGGGCCATGGCTACACCTTC. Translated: CASSLMQGHGYTF.

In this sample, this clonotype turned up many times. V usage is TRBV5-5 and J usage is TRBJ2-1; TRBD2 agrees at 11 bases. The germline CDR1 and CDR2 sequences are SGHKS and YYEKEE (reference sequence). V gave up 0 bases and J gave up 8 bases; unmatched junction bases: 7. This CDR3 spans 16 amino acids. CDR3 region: CASSLDASGGTHEQFF. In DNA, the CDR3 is TGTGCCAGCAGCTTGGATGCTAGCGGGGGGACCCATGAGCAGTTCTTC.